This TCR beta chain originates from a study of shared clonotypes between healthy human individuals. Study in general: Aged 18 to 49, the donors were two women and three men.

Note on this clone: Its cognate antigen is unknown.

Nashville, Tennessee was home to all donors, each a Caucasian adult. Bulk PBMC genomic DNA spanned ten immunoSEQ deep plates. The method was immunoSEQ multiplex PCR; TCRdb's version includes in-frame clones alone and lacks a portion of them. The table records about 500,000 clones, roughly 80% of them present only once. Study outcomes and limitations: The low donor count limited represented genetic and exposure-history diversity.

The sample taken for sequencing was PBMCs. This TCR was recovered from a woman aged 40 to 50 in good health. Some clones in this sample may be carry-over from other donors' samples.

Here the CDR3 reads CASSPRSGTDTQYF. CDR3 in DNA: TGTGCCAGCTCACCACGGAGCGGCACAGATACGCAGTATTTT. The chain combines TRBV18 with TRBJ2-3; no clear D. The length of the CDR3 is 14 residues. Trimming stripped 1 base from V and 1 base from J, with 6 bases between. Germline CDR1 is KGHSH and CDR2 is LQKENI. The full variable domain, in which reference TRBV18 and TRBJ2-3 provide the parts outside the CDR3, is NAGVMQNPRHLVRRRGQEARLRCSPMKGHSHVYWYRQLPEEGLKFMVYLQKENIIDESGMPKERFSAEFPKEGPSILRIQQVVRGDSAAYFCASSPRSGTDTQYFGPGTRLTVL.